These T cell receptor beta chains were read from a single sample in a study of cytomegalovirus exposure and HLA in healthy donors. Sequenced by immunoSEQ multiplex PCR; TCRdb stores in-frame clones only, minus some. Here the sample spans about 130,000 clones, 65% to 90% being singletons. The specimen was PBMCs. All receptors come from a woman between 18 and 29 years old in good health and CMV-seropositive. The CDR3 runs from the conserved cysteine through the conserved F or W. The D gene is left open where the match is weak. Only part of the rows carry a size: once, few, many, or a class if the clone is expanded.

CDR3 length: 14
clone size: .
J gene: TRBJ2-5
V gene: TRBV25-1
D gene: .
CDR3 DNA: TGTGCCAGCAGCCAGGGTGACCGCCAAGAGACCCAGTACTTC
CDR3 protein: CASSQGDRQETQYF

CDR3 length: 16
clone size: .
J gene: TRBJ2-6
V gene: TRBV4-1
D gene: .
CDR3 DNA: TGCGCCAGCAGCCAGCACGTCAGCGCTGGGGCCAACGTCCTGACTTTC
CDR3 protein: CASSQHVSAGANVLTF

CDR3 length: 14
clone size: .
J gene: TRBJ1-1
V gene: TRBV6-5
D gene: TRBD1
CDR3 DNA: TGTGCCAGCAGTTACGACAGGGGGTTCACTGAAGCTTTCTTT
CDR3 protein: CASSYDRGFTEAFF

CDR3 length: 18
clone size: .
J gene: TRBJ2-5
V gene: TRBV23-1
D gene: .
CDR3 DNA: TGCGCCAGCAGTCCTAACAATTCCTTAGACTGCTTCCAAGAGACCCAGTACTTC
CDR3 protein: CASSPNNSLDCFQETQYF

CDR3 length: 15
clone size: .
J gene: TRBJ2-1
V gene: TRBV19
D gene: .
CDR3 DNA: TGTGCCAGTAGTATAGGGTCAGGGGCCTACAATGAGCAGTTCTTC
CDR3 protein: CASSIGSGAYNEQFF

CDR3 length: 16
clone size: .
J gene: TRBJ1-3
V gene: TRBV7-9
D gene: .
CDR3 DNA: TGTTCCAGCAGCTTAGGTTCGGGATCGATAGGAAACACCATATATTTT
CDR3 protein: CSSSLGSGSIGNTIYF

CDR3 length: 14
clone size: .
J gene: TRBJ1-6
V gene: TRBV9
D gene: .
CDR3 DNA: TGTGCCAGCAGCCCGAGGGAAGACCCCTCACCCCTCCACTTT
CDR3 protein: CASSPREDPSPLHF

CDR3 length: 16
clone size: once
J gene: TRBJ2-2
V gene: TRBV7-9
D gene: TRBD2
CDR3 DNA: TGTGCCAGCAGCCAAAGCGGGGGGGGAGACGCCGGGGAGCTGTTTTTT
CDR3 protein: CASSQSGGGDAGELFF

CDR3 length: 13
clone size: .
J gene: TRBJ2-7
V gene: TRBV25-1
D gene: .
CDR3 DNA: TGTGCCAGCAGTGAAAACGACGGAGGCGAGCAGTACTTC
CDR3 protein: CASSENDGGEQYF

CDR3 length: 12
clone size: .
J gene: TRBJ2-7
V gene: TRBV7-9
D gene: .
CDR3 DNA: TGTTCCAGCAGCTTAGGAGGCCCCGAGCAGTACTTC
CDR3 protein: CSSSLGGPEQYF

CDR3 length: 12
clone size: .
J gene: TRBJ2-7
V gene: TRBV7-9
D gene: TRBD2
CDR3 DNA: TGTTCCAGCAGCTCCGGGGGGGACGAGCAGTACTTC
CDR3 protein: CSSSSGGDEQYF

CDR3 length: 16
clone size: .
J gene: TRBJ2-1
V gene: TRBV7-2
D gene: TRBD2
CDR3 DNA: TGTGCCAGCAGCTCAACACCGGGACTAAAAGGTTATGAGCAGTTCTTC
CDR3 protein: CASSSTPGLKGYEQFF

CDR3 length: 15
clone size: .
J gene: TRBJ2-2
V gene: TRBV6-5
D gene: .
CDR3 DNA: TGTGCCAGCTCAGTTCGGCAGGGATACACCGGGGAGCTGTTTTTT
CDR3 protein: CASSVRQGYTGELFF

CDR3 length: 17
clone size: .
J gene: TRBJ1-6
V gene: TRBV19
D gene: .
CDR3 DNA: TGTGCCAGTAGTAACAGGTTTCGCGGGAGGGATAATTCACCCCTCCACTTT
CDR3 protein: CASSNRFRGRDNSPLHF

CDR3 length: 14
clone size: .
J gene: TRBJ1-3
V gene: TRBV9
D gene: .
CDR3 DNA: TGTGCCAGCAGCGTGGGAGCCGTAGGGAACACCATATATTTT
CDR3 protein: CASSVGAVGNTIYF

CDR3 length: 16
clone size: .
J gene: TRBJ2-7
V gene: TRBV29-1
D gene: TRBD1
CDR3 DNA: TGCAGCGTTGCGGGGACAGGGCGTTTCCTGGCCTACGAGCAGTACTTC
CDR3 protein: CSVAGTGRFLAYEQYF

CDR3 length: 11
clone size: .
J gene: TRBJ1-2
V gene: TRBV6-1
D gene: .
CDR3 DNA: TGTGCCAGCAGTGGGCTACAGATCTACACCTTC
CDR3 protein: CASSGLQIYTF

CDR3 length: 14
clone size: .
J gene: TRBJ2-7
V gene: TRBV30
D gene: TRBD1
CDR3 DNA: TGTGCCTGGAGTACCGGGACAGCAACCTACGAGCAGTACTTC
CDR3 protein: CAWSTGTATYEQYF

CDR3 length: 15
clone size: few
J gene: TRBJ2-1
V gene: TRBV7-9
D gene: TRBD2
CDR3 DNA: TGTTCCAGCAGCTTAGGTAGCGGGGGACTAAATGAGCAGTTCTTC
CDR3 protein: CSSSLGSGGLNEQFF

CDR3 length: 12
clone size: .
J gene: TRBJ1-2
V gene: TRBV7-9
D gene: .
CDR3 DNA: TGTGCCAGCAGCCGTACGGGTGCTGGCTACACCTTC
CDR3 protein: CASSRTGAGYTF

CDR3 length: 13
clone size: .
J gene: TRBJ1-2
V gene: TRBV5-1
D gene: .
CDR3 DNA: TGCGCCAGCAGCGACGGGGGGGAGAATGGCTACACCTTC
CDR3 protein: CASSDGGENGYTF

CDR3 length: 15
clone size: .
J gene: TRBJ1-3
V gene: TRBV19
D gene: .
CDR3 DNA: TGTGCCAGTAGCTTAGGAGCTCTCCCTGGAAACACCATATATTTT
CDR3 protein: CASSLGALPGNTIYF

CDR3 length: 15
clone size: .
J gene: TRBJ2-5
V gene: TRBV10-1
D gene: .
CDR3 DNA: TGCGCCAGCAGATCTAGAACCGGAAGCCAAGAGACCCAGTACTTC
CDR3 protein: CASRSRTGSQETQYF

CDR3 length: 16
clone size: .
J gene: TRBJ2-7
V gene: TRBV28
D gene: TRBD1
CDR3 DNA: TGTGCCAGCAGTTCGACAGGGGCCCGAAGCTCCTACGAGCAGTACTTC
CDR3 protein: CASSSTGARSSYEQYF

CDR3 length: 15
clone size: .
J gene: TRBJ2-5
V gene: TRBV4-1
D gene: .
CDR3 DNA: TGCGCCAGCAGCCAAGGAGATCAGGGGCGGGAGACCCAGTACTTC
CDR3 protein: CASSQGDQGRETQYF

CDR3 length: 14
clone size: .
J gene: TRBJ2-5
V gene: TRBV25-1
D gene: TRBD2
CDR3 DNA: TGTGCCAGCGAAGGGGCTAGCGGGGAAGAGACCCAGTACTTC
CDR3 protein: CASEGASGEETQYF

CDR3 length: 12
clone size: .
J gene: TRBJ2-2
V gene: TRBV11-3
D gene: .
CDR3 DNA: TGTGCCAGCAGCCAGGGCCCGGGGGAGCTGTTTTTT
CDR3 protein: CASSQGPGELFF

CDR3 length: 15
clone size: .
J gene: TRBJ2-7
V gene: TRBV19
D gene: TRBD1
CDR3 DNA: TGTGCCAGTAGTATGGTGGGACAGGGGGTCTACGAGCAGTACTTC
CDR3 protein: CASSMVGQGVYEQYF

CDR3 length: 12
clone size: .
J gene: TRBJ2-7
V gene: TRBV19
D gene: .
CDR3 DNA: TGTGCCAGTAGCTCACAGGGTTACGAGCAGTACTTC
CDR3 protein: CASSSQGYEQYF

CDR3 length: 13
clone size: .
J gene: TRBJ1-5
V gene: TRBV30
D gene: .
CDR3 DNA: TGTGCCTGGAGCGGTCCAGCGAATCAGCCCCAGCATTTT
CDR3 protein: CAWSGPANQPQHF

CDR3 length: 14
clone size: few
J gene: TRBJ2-2
V gene: TRBV5-6
D gene: TRBD1
CDR3 DNA: TGTGCCACCCGTTCAGGGGGCGACTACGGGGAGCTGTTTTTT
CDR3 protein: CATRSGGDYGELFF

CDR3 length: 14
clone size: few
J gene: TRBJ2-2
V gene: TRBV7-8
D gene: .
CDR3 DNA: TGTGCCAGCAGCCCCGACAGGATCTCCGGGGAGCTGTTTTTT
CDR3 protein: CASSPDRISGELFF

CDR3 length: 15
clone size: .
J gene: TRBJ1-1
V gene: TRBV7-3
D gene: .
CDR3 DNA: TGTGCCAGCAGCTTAAACCAGGGAGGGAGGACTGAAGCTTTCTTT
CDR3 protein: CASSLNQGGRTEAFF

CDR3 length: 14
clone size: .
J gene: TRBJ1-2
V gene: TRBV27
D gene: TRBD1
CDR3 DNA: TGTGCCAGCAAAAAACAGGGGAGCAACTATGGCTACACCTTC
CDR3 protein: CASKKQGSNYGYTF

CDR3 length: 13
clone size: .
J gene: TRBJ2-7
V gene: TRBV5-1
D gene: .
CDR3 DNA: TGCGCCAGCAGCTTTTATGGGGGCTCCGAGCAGTACTTC
CDR3 protein: CASSFYGGSEQYF

CDR3 length: 15
clone size: .
J gene: TRBJ1-4
V gene: TRBV21-1
D gene: .
CDR3 DNA: TGTGCCAGCAGCAAAAGCCAGGAAGAAGTCGAAAAACTGTTTTTT
CDR3 protein: CASSKSQEEVEKLFF

CDR3 length: 14
clone size: once
J gene: TRBJ1-5
V gene: TRBV27
D gene: .
CDR3 DNA: TGTGCCAGCAGTTTACGGGGGGAAAATCAGCCCCAGCATTTT
CDR3 protein: CASSLRGENQPQHF

CDR3 length: 13
clone size: .
J gene: TRBJ1-5
V gene: TRBV7-9
D gene: .
CDR3 DNA: TGTTCCAGCAGCTTAACTTCTATCGAGCCCCAGCATTTT
CDR3 protein: CSSSLTSIEPQHF

CDR3 length: 14
clone size: .
J gene: TRBJ2-5
V gene: TRBV7-6
D gene: .
CDR3 DNA: TGTGCCAGCAGCTCGAGGCAGACAGGAGAGACCCAGTACTTC
CDR3 protein: CASSSRQTGETQYF

CDR3 length: 16
clone size: once
J gene: TRBJ2-2
V gene: TRBV4-1
D gene: TRBD1
CDR3 DNA: TGCGCCAGCAGCCACGCCGGGACAGGGGTTCCCGGGGAGCTGTTTTTT
CDR3 protein: CASSHAGTGVPGELFF

CDR3 length: 15
clone size: .
J gene: TRBJ2-1
V gene: TRBV14
D gene: TRBD1
CDR3 DNA: TGTGCCAGCAGTCGTCAACAGGGGGCGGCTGATGAGCAGTTCTTC
CDR3 protein: CASSRQQGAADEQFF

CDR3 length: 16
clone size: .
J gene: TRBJ2-1
V gene: TRBV7-2
D gene: TRBD2
CDR3 DNA: TGTGCCAGCAGCTTTGGCGGACTAGCGGGGGACAATGAGCAGTTCTTC
CDR3 protein: CASSFGGLAGDNEQFF

CDR3 length: 15
clone size: .
J gene: TRBJ2-5
V gene: TRBV9
D gene: .
CDR3 DNA: TGTGCCAGCAGCGTCCCGGGCGGGGAAAGGGAGACCCAGTACTTC
CDR3 protein: CASSVPGGERETQYF

CDR3 length: 14
clone size: .
J gene: TRBJ2-5
V gene: TRBV6-1
D gene: TRBD1
CDR3 DNA: TGTGCCAGCATAAACAGGGGGCGCGGGGAGACCCAGTACTTC
CDR3 protein: CASINRGRGETQYF

CDR3 length: 13
clone size: .
J gene: TRBJ1-2
V gene: TRBV4-2
D gene: .
CDR3 DNA: TGTGCCAGCAGCCTTTGGCCGACAGATGGCTACACCTTC
CDR3 protein: CASSLWPTDGYTF

CDR3 length: 12
clone size: .
J gene: TRBJ1-2
V gene: TRBV9
D gene: .
CDR3 DNA: TGTGCCAGCAGCTCAACTGTCTATGGCTACACCTTC
CDR3 protein: CASSSTVYGYTF

CDR3 length: 13
clone size: .
J gene: TRBJ1-6
V gene: TRBV30
D gene: TRBD1
CDR3 DNA: TGTGCCGGGGGGGACAGGGCGGATTCACCCCTCCACTTT
CDR3 protein: CAGGDRADSPLHF

CDR3 length: 12
clone size: .
J gene: TRBJ2-3
V gene: TRBV4-1
D gene: .
CDR3 DNA: TGCGCCAGCAGCCAGGGGCGGGATACGCAGTATTTT
CDR3 protein: CASSQGRDTQYF

CDR3 length: 18
clone size: .
J gene: TRBJ2-1
V gene: TRBV7-6
D gene: TRBD2
CDR3 DNA: TGTGCCAGCAGCTTCTCGGCTGACCCTAGCGGGGGGAACAATGAGCAGTTCTTC
CDR3 protein: CASSFSADPSGGNNEQFF

CDR3 length: 16
clone size: .
J gene: TRBJ2-1
V gene: TRBV7-9
D gene: TRBD2
CDR3 DNA: TGTGCCAGCTGTCCGCTGGCGGGGGGGTTTTTGAATGAGCAGTTCTTC
CDR3 protein: CASCPLAGGFLNEQFF

CDR3 length: 16
clone size: .
J gene: TRBJ1-6
V gene: TRBV19
D gene: .
CDR3 DNA: TGTGCCAGTAGTATAGATGTTTGGACACGGGATTCACCCCTCCACTTT
CDR3 protein: CASSIDVWTRDSPLHF

CDR3 length: 14
clone size: .
J gene: TRBJ2-3
V gene: TRBV5-5
D gene: TRBD2
CDR3 DNA: TGTGCCAGCAACTTAGCGGGCTCCACAGATACGCAGTATTTT
CDR3 protein: CASNLAGSTDTQYF

CDR3 length: 15
clone size: .
J gene: TRBJ2-2
V gene: TRBV30
D gene: TRBD1
CDR3 DNA: TGTGCCTGGAGTGTGGGGACAGGGGGCGCCGGGGAGCTGTTTTTT
CDR3 protein: CAWSVGTGGAGELFF

CDR3 length: 15
clone size: .
J gene: TRBJ2-2
V gene: TRBV6-1
D gene: .
CDR3 DNA: TGTGCCAGCAGTGCTTACTACAAGAACACCGGGGAGCTGTTTTTT
CDR3 protein: CASSAYYKNTGELFF